The present entry profiles one T cell receptor (beta chain) with its context. Its antigen is unknown. The junction and the germline gene differ at one end; a read error may be behind it. This sample stems from a study of blood T cells in healthy people across ages. Study as a whole: When template switching was applied, about one barcoded beta molecule was captured per two T cells. General study points: Higher naive T cell percentage went strongly together with higher TCR beta diversity. Without sorted subsets, naive and antigen-experienced compartments could not be conclusively compared.

This CDR3 has 13 amino acids. Germline-derived CDR1 and CDR2 are SGHAT and FQNNGV. The authors ran a second PCR of 7 to 11 cycles using a sample-barcoded 5' primer and a J-beta primer mix. TCRdb called the 5' RACE reads again in MiXCR, with one record for every CDR3 protein. Among about 1.5 million distinct CDR3 sequences listed, under 55% were seen once. Sequencing was done on a sample of blood. The receptor was isolated from a woman aged 18-29 years in good health. The V call is TRBV11-2, the J call TRBJ2-4; D gene unclear. The better agreement between TRBJ2-7 and the DNA end casts doubt on the J call. CDR3 nucleotides: TGTGCCAGCAGCCTAGAAAGCCTCAACGAGCAGTACTTC. As protein: CASSLESLNEQYF.